The 19 T cell receptor beta chains presented below share a single source sample, sequenced in a study of CXCR3-negative and CXCR3-positive naive CD8 T cells. UMI-labeled TRB cDNA libraries were prepared by 5' RACE. TCRdb re-called the 5' RACE reads and catalogs CDR3 proteins one per entry, DNA excluded. The table for this sample gives about 7,200 distinct CDR3 sequences. The sequenced sample was naive CXCR3- CD8+ T cells from blood. As for subset: CD45RO-CCR7+CD27+CD95- naive CD8+ T cells lacking CXCR3 (TNR3-). The receptors stem from a human donor in good health. Some clones in this sample may be carry-over from other donors' samples.

This chain links TRBV28 with TRBJ2-7; TCRdb returns TRBD1, unconfirmable since there is no DNA. CDR1 and CDR2 from the germline V gene are MDHEN and SYDVKM. CDR3 size: 13 residues. CDR3 protein: CASSLTVSYEQYF.

The V gene is TRBV2, the J gene TRBJ2-1; TCRdb's assignment of TRBD2 cannot be checked, as there is no DNA. Germline V gene sequence: CDR1 SNHLY, CDR2 FYNNEI. This CDR3 is 12 amino acids long. CDR3 region: CASRPTSDEQFF.

This clonotype ranks as medium-sized (0.01 to 0.1%) in terms of frequency. This chain joins TRBV7-2 and TRBJ2-3; TCRdb picks TRBD2, but there is no DNA to check that call. Germline assignment: CDR1 SGHTA and CDR2 FQGNSA. CDR3 size: 14 residues. The CDR3 loop reads CASSLPSGADTQYF.

J is TRBJ2-2 and V is TRBV29-1; TCRdb's assignment of TRBD1 cannot be checked, as there is no DNA. The V gene's germline CDR1 is SQVTM and CDR2 ANQGSEA. This CDR3 is built from 12 residues. The chain's CDR3 is CSVEGVTGELFF.

The V gene is TRBV20-1, the J gene TRBJ2-1; lacking DNA, the TRBD1 call made by TCRdb goes unchecked. The CDR3 is made up of 13 amino acids. Germline V CDR1 and CDR2: DFQATT, SNEGSKA (reference sequence). The CDR3 is CSARVPTDNEQFF.

Frequency places this clonotype as medium-sized. The chain has TRBV5-1 and TRBJ2-1; TCRdb's assignment of TRBD2 cannot be checked, as there is no DNA. The CDR3 sequence is 20 residues long. Germline V gene sequence: CDR1 SGHRS, CDR2 YFSETQ. The CDR3 is CASSLMSLAGGYSSYNEQFF.

This chain connects TRBV15 to TRBJ2-1; TCRdb selects TRBD1, and the lack of DNA leaves this call unchecked. The germline V gene has CDR1 LNHNV and CDR2 YYDKDF (reference sequence). The CDR3 runs 15 residues. The CDR3 here is CATSREVGGYNEQFF. The whole variable domain, filled in from reference TRBV15 and TRBJ2-1, reads DAMVIQNPRYQVTQFGKPVTLSCSQTLNHNVMYWYQQKSSQAPKLLFHYYDKDFNNEADTPDNFQSRRPNTSFCFLDIRSPGLGDTAMYLCATSREVGGYNEQFFGPGTRLTVL.

This clonotype is medium-sized by frequency. This chain links TRBV29-1 with TRBJ2-2; absent DNA, TCRdb's TRBD1 call cannot be checked. The CDR3 is made up of 16 amino acids. Germline V gene sequence: CDR1 SQVTM, CDR2 ANQGSEA. This CDR3 reads CSVEYRDRGFTGELFF.

The chain joins TRBV20-1 to TRBJ2-5; TCRdb proposes TRBD2, but this gene call is untestable without DNA. CDR3 length: 18 residues. Per the germline V gene, CDR1 is DFQATT and CDR2 is SNEGSKA (reference sequence). CDR3 sequence: CSARDGIRLDPNQETQYF.

This chain uses TRBV28 with TRBJ2-3; checking the TCRdb D call of TRBD2 is not possible without DNA. CDR1 and CDR2 from the germline V gene are MDHEN and SYDVKM. This CDR3 contains 16 residues. The CDR3 spells CASKLAGGPGTDTQYF. The variable domain in full, completed from reference TRBV28 and TRBJ2-3, reads DVKVTQSSRYLVKRTGEKVFLECVQDMDHENMFWYRQDPGLGLRLIYFSYDVKMKEKGDIPEGYSVSREKKERFSLILESASTNQTSMYLCASKLAGGPGTDTQYFGPGTRLTVL.

According to its frequency, this clonotype is medium-sized. The V call is TRBV28, the J call TRBJ2-5; TCRdb names TRBD2, which stays unverified in the absence of DNA. The CDR3 consists of 15 residues. The germline V gene has CDR1 MDHEN and CDR2 SYDVKM. The CDR3 loop is CASSSGTTYQETQYF.

This clonotype is labeled medium-sized based on frequency. This chain joins TRBV25-1 and TRBJ1-5. CDR3 length equals 14 residues. Germline-derived CDR1 and CDR2 are MGHDK and SYGVNS. This CDR3 reads CASSEGNGLQPQHF.

This chain joins TRBV29-1 and TRBJ2-1; TCRdb calls TRBD2, which cannot be checked without DNA. Germline CDR1 is SQVTM and CDR2 is ANQGSEA. The CDR3 is 13 amino acids. The chain's CDR3 is CSVTGGLANEQFF.

The rearrangement joins TRBV29-1 to TRBJ1-5; lacking DNA, the TRBD1 call made by TCRdb goes unchecked. This CDR3 has 13 residues. CDR1 is SQVTM and CDR2 is ANQGSEA in the germline V gene. CDR3 protein: CSVLEGGHQPQHF.

The genes are TRBV19 and TRBJ2-3; TCRdb picks TRBD2, but there is no DNA to check that call. The CDR3 runs 14 residues. Germline V CDR1 and CDR2: LNHDA, SQIVND (reference sequence). The CDR3 sequence: CASSPPSRADTQYF.

This clonotype is deemed medium-sized by its frequency. The chain couples TRBV29-1 to TRBJ2-1; there is no DNA to check the TCRdb D call of TRBD2. This CDR3 is 17 amino acids long. Germline V gene lookup returns CDR1 SQVTM and CDR2 ANQGSEA. This CDR3 is CSVEGQGGTSSNNEQFF.

The V call is TRBV29-1, the J call TRBJ2-4. CDR1 and CDR2 (germline): SQVTM, ANQGSEA. This CDR3 is 11 amino acids long. This chain's CDR3 is CSVENRNIQYF. The full variable domain, rest sourced from reference TRBV29-1 and TRBJ2-4, is SAVISQKPSRDICQRGTSLTIQCQVDSQVTMMFWYRQQPGQSLTLIATANQGSEATYESGFVIDKFPISRPNLTFSTLTVSNMSPEDSSIYLCSVENRNIQYFGAGTRLSVL.

In terms of frequency, this clonotype is medium-sized (0.01 to 0.1%). J is TRBJ2-1 and V is TRBV7-7. The V gene's germline CDR1 is SSHAT and CDR2 FNYEAQ (reference sequence). The CDR3 length is 14 residues. CDR3 loop: CASSLAGAYNEQFF.

Considering frequency, this clonotype is medium-sized. The rearrangement links TRBV7-2 to TRBJ2-3. Germline CDR1 and CDR2: SGHTA and FQGNSA. The CDR3 loop spans 14 amino acids. The CDR3 spells CASSLRGLTDTQYF.